Listed below are T cell receptor beta chains from one sample, sequenced in a study of response to subunit inactivated influenza vaccine. Using its own MiXCR run on the RT-PCR reads, TCRdb lists one record per CDR3 protein. The sample includes about 780,000 distinct CDR3 sequences, approximately 17% of them seen just once. This material consisted of PBMCs from blood, taken 4 to 6 days after vaccination. Receptors were obtained from a man aged 50-60 years who received an inactivated influenza vaccine. Both conserved end residues are part of each CDR3. The D gene is left open where the match is weak. The size entry is marked missing in some rows and otherwise reads once, few, many or a size class.

V: TRBV10-3
J: TRBJ2-1
size: NA
D: TRBD2
DNA: TGTGCCATCAGTGAGTCTTGGCTAGCGGGCAGATACAATGAGCAGTTCTTC
CDR3: CAISESWLAGRYNEQFF

V: TRBV4-1
J: TRBJ1-6
size: once
D: TRBD1
DNA: TGCGCCAGCAGCCTACTATATAAGGGCAGGGGGCAATCACCCCTCCACTTT
CDR3: CASSLLYKGRGQSPLHF

V: TRBV12-3/TRBV12-4
J: TRBJ2-3
size: NA
D: NA
DNA: TGTGCCAGCAGAAGGGGCCCAGGGCCGCAGTATTTT
CDR3: CASRRGPGPQYF

V: TRBV5-6
J: TRBJ2-7
size: once
D: NA
DNA: TGTGCCAGCAGCACGTACCGTAGCTCCTACGAGCAGTACTTC
CDR3: CASSTYRSSYEQYF

V: TRBV6-5
J: TRBJ1-1
size: NA
D: TRBD1
DNA: TGTGCCAGCAGTTACTCGAAGGGGGCAGGGACTGAAGCTTTCTTT
CDR3: CASSYSKGAGTEAFF

V: TRBV20-1
J: TRBJ2-1
size: many
D: NA
DNA: TGCAGTGCTAGAACCCTAGAGGGCAATGAGCAGTTCTTC
CDR3: CSARTLEGNEQFF

V: TRBV30
J: TRBJ2-5
size: NA
D: NA
DNA: TGTGCCTGGAGTGGCCGGTCGTGGTTGGAGACCCAGTACTTC
CDR3: CAWSGRSWLETQYF

V: TRBV5-1
J: TRBJ2-6
size: NA
D: TRBD1
DNA: TGCGCCAGCAGCGAGAGGGACAGGGGAACCTCCACTGGGGCCAACGTCCTGACTTTC
CDR3: CASSERDRGTSTGANVLTF

V: TRBV3-1
J: TRBJ2-2
size: NA
D: NA
DNA: TGTGCCAGCAGCCAAGTACGGACACTGACCGGGGAGCTGTTTTTT
CDR3: CASSQVRTLTGELFF

V: TRBV20-1
J: TRBJ1-2
size: few
D: TRBD1
DNA: TGCAGTGCTAGAAAGGGACAGGGGGACTATGGCTACACCTTC
CDR3: CSARKGQGDYGYTF

V: TRBV12-3/TRBV12-4
J: TRBJ1-1
size: NA
D: TRBD1
DNA: TGTGCCAGCAGTTTAGTGGGACAGCGGGCTTTCTTT
CDR3: CASSLVGQRAFF

V: TRBV18
J: TRBJ2-1
size: NA
D: NA
DNA: TGTGCCAGCTCACCACCACTAGCAGCAGAGCAGTTCTTC
CDR3: CASSPPLAAEQFF

V: TRBV10-1
J: TRBJ2-4
size: NA
D: TRBD1
DNA: TGCGCCAGCAGTGAAGCAGGGGGTTACAAAAACATTCAGTACTTC
CDR3: CASSEAGGYKNIQYF

V: TRBV4-3
J: TRBJ2-3
size: NA
D: NA
DNA: TGCGCCAGCAGCCAAGTGGGCGGAGCAGGGGCAGATACGCAGTATTTT
CDR3: CASSQVGGAGADTQYF

V: TRBV15
J: TRBJ2-1
size: few
D: TRBD2
DNA: TGTGCCACCAGCGGACTAGCGGGGGGGTTCGATGAGCAGTTCTTC
CDR3: CATSGLAGGFDEQFF

V: TRBV7-9
J: TRBJ2-7
size: NA
D: NA
DNA: TGTGCCAGCAGTCCAGTGGGAACTATAAGCTCCTACGAGCAGTACTTC
CDR3: CASSPVGTISSYEQYF

V: TRBV12-3/TRBV12-4
J: TRBJ1-3
size: few
D: NA
DNA: TGTGCCAGCCTCACGCATAGCGGTGGAAACACCATATATTTT
CDR3: CASLTHSGGNTIYF

V: TRBV6-2/TRBV6-3
J: TRBJ2-5
size: NA
D: TRBD1
DNA: TGTGCCAGCAGTTACGGACCGGGACAGGGTTTCGAGACCCAGTACTTC
CDR3: CASSYGPGQGFETQYF

V: TRBV10-2
J: TRBJ2-3
size: many
D: NA
DNA: TGCGCCAGCACCCCGCCATGGTCAGATACGCAGTATTTT
CDR3: CASTPPWSDTQYF

V: TRBV28
J: TRBJ1-2
size: few
D: TRBD1
DNA: TGTGCCAGCAGTTCCCCCAGGGGGGTAGGGGGCTACACCTTC
CDR3: CASSSPRGVGGYTF

V: TRBV24-1
J: TRBJ2-3
size: few
D: NA
DNA: TGTGCCACCAGTGTCAGACCCGGAGATACGCAGTATTTT
CDR3: CATSVRPGDTQYF

V: TRBV11-1
J: TRBJ2-3
size: NA
D: NA
DNA: TGTGCCAGCAGCTCCAAGGTCCGCGGCCCCACAGATACGCAGTATTTT
CDR3: CASSSKVRGPTDTQYF

V: TRBV9
J: TRBJ2-7
size: few
D: TRBD1
DNA: TGTGCCAGCAGCGGAATAGCGACAGGGAATTTCCACGAGCAGTACTTC
CDR3: CASSGIATGNFHEQYF

V: TRBV7-6
J: TRBJ1-6
size: NA
D: NA
DNA: TGTGCCAGCAGCAAGGGCGGCTCCTATAATTCACCCCTCCACTTT
CDR3: CASSKGGSYNSPLHF

V: TRBV27
J: TRBJ2-7
size: NA
D: TRBD2
DNA: TGTGCCAGCAGTCGGGCGGGAGTTGGGGAGCAGTACTTC
CDR3: CASSRAGVGEQYF

V: TRBV12-3/TRBV12-4
J: TRBJ1-1
size: NA
D: NA
DNA: TGTGCCAGCAGTTTTAGCGGTGTCGAAGCTTTCTTT
CDR3: CASSFSGVEAFF

V: TRBV9
J: TRBJ2-2
size: few
D: NA
DNA: TGTGCCAGCACCGCCTACTACGGGGAGCTGTTTTTT
CDR3: CASTAYYGELFF

V: TRBV12-3/TRBV12-4
J: TRBJ2-1
size: NA
D: TRBD2
DNA: TGTGCCAGCAGCCCTACTAGCGGGAAGTACAATGAGCAGTTCTTC
CDR3: CASSPTSGKYNEQFF

V: TRBV19
J: TRBJ2-7
size: NA
D: TRBD2
DNA: TGTGCCAGTAGTATAGGAGCGGGACCCTACGAGCAGTACTTC
CDR3: CASSIGAGPYEQYF

V: TRBV10-3
J: TRBJ2-7
size: NA
D: NA
DNA: TGTGCCATCAGACAGGGAGGGACGGTCCCCTACGAGCAGTACTTC
CDR3: CAIRQGGTVPYEQYF

V: TRBV4-2
J: TRBJ2-2
size: many
D: NA
DNA: TGCGCCAGCAGCCCAAGGCAGGGAACGAACACCGGGGAGCTGTTTTTT
CDR3: CASSPRQGTNTGELFF

V: TRBV5-1
J: TRBJ2-1
size: NA
D: NA
DNA: TGCGCCAGCAGCTTGACAGTTCAGACTGAGCAGTTCTTC
CDR3: CASSLTVQTEQFF

V: TRBV29-1
J: TRBJ2-4
size: NA
D: TRBD1
DNA: TGCAGCGTTTCACAGGGGTTTGACAAAAACATTCAGTACTTC
CDR3: CSVSQGFDKNIQYF

V: TRBV2
J: TRBJ2-7
size: few
D: TRBD1
DNA: TGTGCCAGCAGTGAAGCGACTCGGACAGGGGTATCGGTGCGCGAGCAGTACTTC
CDR3: CASSEATRTGVSVREQYF

V: TRBV14
J: TRBJ2-4
size: NA
D: NA
DNA: TGTGCCAGCAGCCCTTTGGGGGGCCTAAACAACATTCAGTACTTC
CDR3: CASSPLGGLNNIQYF

V: TRBV7-2
J: TRBJ2-7
size: once
D: NA
DNA: TGTGCCAGCAGCCCGCATCAGGGCCCCTACGAGCAGTACTTC
CDR3: CASSPHQGPYEQYF

V: TRBV7-2
J: TRBJ2-1
size: many
D: NA
DNA: TGTGCCAGCAGCTTCAACCTTGAGCAGTTCTTC
CDR3: CASSFNLEQFF

V: TRBV7-2
J: TRBJ2-6
size: many
D: NA
DNA: TGTGCCAGCAGTTTCACAGGGACTGGGGCCAACGTCCTGACTTTC
CDR3: CASSFTGTGANVLTF

V: TRBV6-5
J: TRBJ2-1
size: NA
D: NA
DNA: TGTGCCAGCAGTTACTCTGCGGGGGCAATAGTGCTTTCCCACAATGAGCAGTTCTTC
CDR3: CASSYSAGAIVLSHNEQFF

V: TRBV4-3
J: TRBJ2-3
size: NA
D: NA
DNA: TGCGCCAGCAGCCAAGAAATAGGGAATACGCAGTATTTT
CDR3: CASSQEIGNTQYF

V: TRBV5-5
J: TRBJ2-5
size: many
D: TRBD1
DNA: TGTGCCAGCAGCTTACTCTCCACAGGGGGGAACACCCAGTACTTC
CDR3: CASSLLSTGGNTQYF

V: TRBV12-3/TRBV12-4
J: TRBJ1-5
size: few
D: TRBD1
DNA: TGTGCCAGCACCGGAGACAGGGTGGGTCAGCCCCAGCATTTT
CDR3: CASTGDRVGQPQHF

V: TRBV3-1
J: TRBJ2-1
size: NA
D: TRBD2
DNA: TGTGCCAGCAGCCAAGTCCTAGCGGGAGGGAACAATGAGCAGTTCTTC
CDR3: CASSQVLAGGNNEQFF

V: TRBV7-2
J: TRBJ2-5
size: few
D: TRBD2
DNA: TGTGCCAGCAGCTTAGAGGGAGGGCGGGGGACCCAGTACTTC
CDR3: CASSLEGGRGTQYF

V: TRBV7-9
J: TRBJ2-5
size: few
D: NA
DNA: TGTGCCAGCAGCTTGATTACCGACAGTCGAGAGACCCAGTACTTC
CDR3: CASSLITDSRETQYF

V: TRBV7-2
J: TRBJ1-1
size: NA
D: TRBD1
DNA: TGTGCCAGCAGCTTAGGTTACAGGGGGATCACTGAAGCTTTCTTT
CDR3: CASSLGYRGITEAFF

V: TRBV7-9
J: TRBJ2-5
size: NA
D: TRBD2
DNA: TGTGCCAGCAGCTTAGCGTTGGGAGGGCGAGAGACCCAGTACTTC
CDR3: CASSLALGGRETQYF